What follows describes a single T cell receptor beta chain. The data belong to a study of cytomegalovirus exposure and HLA in healthy donors. Germline V gene data show CDR1 as SGDLS and CDR2 as YYNGEE. After removal of 2 bases from V and 7 bases from J, the junction contained 8 bases not matched to a gene. The CDR3 spans 15 residues. The PCR had 60 Vbeta and 13 Jbeta primers. Assay used: immunoSEQ multiplex PCR; TCRdb lists only in-frame clones, some missing. The sample contains 100,000 or so clones, 76% of which appear only once. The sample comprised PBMCs. This chain links TRBV9 with TRBJ1-1, with TRBD1 matching over 10 bases. This clonotype was sampled from a man aged 35 to 55 in good health and CMV-seronegative. The DNA for the CDR3 is TGTGCCAGCAGCGTCCGGGACAGGGGACCCTTTGAAGCTTTCTTT. It translates to CASSVRDRGPFEAFF.